The TCR beta chain described here comes from a study of CD8 T cells in ankylosing spondylitis. Findings and limits, study-wide: A TCR beta motif made of fewer than 10 highly homologous variants seemed typical of ankylosing spondylitis blood. Prior work had noted some motif variants in reactive arthritis blood and synovial fluid.

This clonotype has ten or more counts. As yet, its antigen is unknown. The CDR3 has 14 amino acids. V shed 2 bases and J shed 1 base, with 8 bases lying between them. From germline, CDR1 is MNHEY and CDR2 SVGAGI. It was by quantitative 5'-RACE with molecular barcodes that TCR beta libraries were made. MiXCR, run by TCRdb on the 5' RACE reads, gives a single entry per CDR3 protein. The sample shows approximately 300,000 distinct CDR3 sequences, 20% of them seen only once. This TCR was recovered from a male donor with ankylosing spondylitis or in good health (not recorded which). The chain combines TRBV6-5 with TRBJ1-1; TRBD1 might be the D (5 bases). The sample comprised blood, either unsorted or a sorted T cell fraction (not recorded which). Here the CDR3 reads CASSYNQGNTEAFF. The CDR3, as DNA: TGTGCCAGCAGTTACAATCAGGGGAACACTGAAGCTTTCTTT.